The text below deals with one T cell receptor (beta chain). Its antigen is still unknown. The sample comes from a study of T cell responses to AZD1222 COVID-19 vaccine. Points from the study as a whole: Clonal diversity may have been underestimated in mostly white British donors.

Germline V lookup: CDR1 GTSNPN, CDR2 SVGIG (reference sequence). V gave up 1 base and J gave up 10 bases, with 14 bases separating them. CDR3 length: 13 residues. Libraries were prepared by immunoSEQ multiplex PCR; TCRdb keeps only in-frame clonotypes and omits some of them. The table includes approximately 150,000 clones, over 75% detected once. The sequenced sample was peripheral blood, obtained 28 days after the second dose of the MenACWY control vaccine. The chain employs TRBV30 and TRBJ2-4, with a weak D call TRBD2 (6 bases). The sequence derives from an adult who received the MenACWY meningococcal vaccine as a control. The CDR3 here is CAWSDGGAGIQYF. The DNA for the CDR3 is TGTGCCTGGAGTGACGGGGGTGCGGGGATTCAGTACTTC.